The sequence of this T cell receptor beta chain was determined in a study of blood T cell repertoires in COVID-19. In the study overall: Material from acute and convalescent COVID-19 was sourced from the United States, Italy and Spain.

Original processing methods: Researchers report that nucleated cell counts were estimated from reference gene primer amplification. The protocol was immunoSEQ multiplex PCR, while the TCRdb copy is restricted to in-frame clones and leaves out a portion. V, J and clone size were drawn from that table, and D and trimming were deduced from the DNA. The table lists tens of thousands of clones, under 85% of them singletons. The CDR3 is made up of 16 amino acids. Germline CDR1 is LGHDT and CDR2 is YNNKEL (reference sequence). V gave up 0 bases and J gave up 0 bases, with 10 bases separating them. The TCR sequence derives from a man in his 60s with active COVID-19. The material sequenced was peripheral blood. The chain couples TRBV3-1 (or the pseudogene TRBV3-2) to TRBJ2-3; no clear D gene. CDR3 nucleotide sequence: TGTGCCAGCAGCCAAGAGTACCTAGGCAGCACAGATACGCAGTATTTT. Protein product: CASSQEYLGSTDTQYF.